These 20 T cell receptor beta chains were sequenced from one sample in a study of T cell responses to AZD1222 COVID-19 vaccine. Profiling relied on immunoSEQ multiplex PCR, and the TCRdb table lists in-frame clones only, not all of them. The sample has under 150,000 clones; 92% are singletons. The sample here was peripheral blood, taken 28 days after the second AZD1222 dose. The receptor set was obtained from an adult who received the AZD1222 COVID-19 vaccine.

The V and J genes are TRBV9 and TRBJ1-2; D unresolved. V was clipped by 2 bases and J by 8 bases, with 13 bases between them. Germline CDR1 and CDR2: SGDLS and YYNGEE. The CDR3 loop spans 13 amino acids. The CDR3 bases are TGTGCCAGCAGCGTCAGACATGACACCGGCTACACCTTC. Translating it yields CASSVRHDTGYTF.

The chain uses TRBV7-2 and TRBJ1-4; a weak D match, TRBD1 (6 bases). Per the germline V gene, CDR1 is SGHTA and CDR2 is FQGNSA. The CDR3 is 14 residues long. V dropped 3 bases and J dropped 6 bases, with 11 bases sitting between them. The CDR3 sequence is CASSFIRGDEKLFF. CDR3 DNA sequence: TGTGCCAGCAGCTTCATCAGGGGCGATGAAAAACTGTTTTTT.

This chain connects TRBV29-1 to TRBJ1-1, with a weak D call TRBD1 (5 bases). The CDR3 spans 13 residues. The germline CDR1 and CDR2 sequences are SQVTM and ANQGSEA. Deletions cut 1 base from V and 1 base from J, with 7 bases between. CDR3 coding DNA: TGCAGCGTTGAAGGCGGACAGAACACTGAAGCTTTCTTT. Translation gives CSVEGGQNTEAFF.

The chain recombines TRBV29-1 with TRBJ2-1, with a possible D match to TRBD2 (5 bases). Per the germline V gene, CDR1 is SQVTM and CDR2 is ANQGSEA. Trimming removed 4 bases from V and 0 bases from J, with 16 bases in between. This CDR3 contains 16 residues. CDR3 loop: CSVAGGLISSYNEQFF. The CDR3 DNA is TGCAGCGTTGCTGGAGGCCTAATTAGCTCCTACAATGAGCAGTTCTTC.

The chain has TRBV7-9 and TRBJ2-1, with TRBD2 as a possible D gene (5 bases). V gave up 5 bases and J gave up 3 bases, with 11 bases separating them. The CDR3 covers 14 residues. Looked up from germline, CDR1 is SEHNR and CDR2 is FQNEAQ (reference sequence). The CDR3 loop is CASSHSRGYNEQFF. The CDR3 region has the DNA TGTGCCAGCAGCCACTCCCGGGGCTACAATGAGCAGTTCTTC.

This chain's CDR3 is CASIEGQGVTEAFF. As DNA, the CDR3 is TGCGCCAGCATCGAGGGACAGGGCGTCACTGAAGCTTTCTTT. The chain carries TRBV5-1 and TRBJ1-1; TRBD1 agrees at 9 bases. This CDR3 comprises 14 residues. Germline V gives CDR1 SGHRS, CDR2 YFSETQ. With V trimmed by 6 bases and J by 4 bases, 7 bases remained unmatched.

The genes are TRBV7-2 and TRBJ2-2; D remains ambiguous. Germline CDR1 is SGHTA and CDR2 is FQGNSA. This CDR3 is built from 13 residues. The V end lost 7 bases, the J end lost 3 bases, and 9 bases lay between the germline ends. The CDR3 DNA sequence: TGTGCCAGCATCCCAAGGGACACCGGGGAGCTGTTTTTT. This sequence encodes CASIPRDTGELFF.

In nucleotides, the CDR3 is TGTGCCAGCAGCTTAGATCAAAACACCGGGGAGCTGTTTTTT. It codes for CASSLDQNTGELFF. The J gene is TRBJ2-2, the V gene TRBV11-2, with D hard to call. With 0 bases removed from V and 2 bases from J, the gap between germline ends came to 4 bases. Germline V CDR1 and CDR2: SGHAT, FQNNGV. The CDR3 covers 14 residues.

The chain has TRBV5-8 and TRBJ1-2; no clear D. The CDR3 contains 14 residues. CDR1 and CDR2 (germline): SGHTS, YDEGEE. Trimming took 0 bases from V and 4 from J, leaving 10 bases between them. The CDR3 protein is CASSLVEDIYGYTF. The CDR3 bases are TGTGCCAGCAGCTTGGTCGAGGATATCTATGGCTACACCTTC.

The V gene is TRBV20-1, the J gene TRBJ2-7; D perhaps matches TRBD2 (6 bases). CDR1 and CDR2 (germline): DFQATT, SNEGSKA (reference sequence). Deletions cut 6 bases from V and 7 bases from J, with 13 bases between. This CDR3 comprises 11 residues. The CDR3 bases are TGCAGTGCGGAATTTAGCGGTGAGCAGTACTTC. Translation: CSAEFSGEQYF.

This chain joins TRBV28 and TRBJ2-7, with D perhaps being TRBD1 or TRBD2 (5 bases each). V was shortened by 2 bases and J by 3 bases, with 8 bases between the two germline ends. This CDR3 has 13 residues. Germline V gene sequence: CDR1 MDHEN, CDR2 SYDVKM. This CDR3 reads CASSLGTHYEQYV. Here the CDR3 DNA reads TGTGCCAGCAGTTTAGGGACCCACTACGAGCAGTACGTC.

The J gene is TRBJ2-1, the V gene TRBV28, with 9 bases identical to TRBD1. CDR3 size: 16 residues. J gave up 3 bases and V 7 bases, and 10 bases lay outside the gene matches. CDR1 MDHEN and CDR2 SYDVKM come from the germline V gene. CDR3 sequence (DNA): TGTGCCAGCACCAACCCCCGGGACAGGGACTACAATGAGCAGTTCTTC. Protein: CASTNPRDRDYNEQFF.

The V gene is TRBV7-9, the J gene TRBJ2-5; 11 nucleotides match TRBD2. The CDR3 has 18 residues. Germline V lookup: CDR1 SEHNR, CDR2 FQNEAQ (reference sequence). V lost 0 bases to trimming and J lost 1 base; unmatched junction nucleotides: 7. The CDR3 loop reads CASSLARIAGGIQETQYF. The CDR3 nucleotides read TGTGCCAGCAGCTTAGCGAGGATAGCGGGGGGGATCCAAGAGACCCAGTACTTC.

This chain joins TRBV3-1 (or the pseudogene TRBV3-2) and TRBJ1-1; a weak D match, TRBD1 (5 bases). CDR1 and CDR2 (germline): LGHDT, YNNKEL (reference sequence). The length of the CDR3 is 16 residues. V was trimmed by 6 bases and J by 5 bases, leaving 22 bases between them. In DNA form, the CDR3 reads TGTGCCAGCAGTCCAAGGGGCACGGGTGGGGGGACTGAAGCTTTCTTT. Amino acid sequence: CASSPRGTGGGTEAFF.

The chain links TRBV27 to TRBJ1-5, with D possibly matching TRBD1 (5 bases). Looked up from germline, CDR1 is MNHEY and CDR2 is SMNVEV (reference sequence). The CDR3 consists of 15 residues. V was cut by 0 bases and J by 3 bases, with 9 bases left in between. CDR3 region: CASSLSGRTNQPQHF. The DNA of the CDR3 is TGTGCCAGCAGTTTATCGGGGCGGACCAATCAGCCCCAGCATTTT.

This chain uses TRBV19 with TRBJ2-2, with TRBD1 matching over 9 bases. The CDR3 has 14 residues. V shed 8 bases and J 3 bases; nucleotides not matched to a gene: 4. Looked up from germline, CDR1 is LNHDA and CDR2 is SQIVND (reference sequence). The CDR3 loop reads CASHRDRDTGELFF. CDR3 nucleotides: TGTGCCAGTCATCGGGACAGGGACACCGGGGAGCTGTTTTTT.

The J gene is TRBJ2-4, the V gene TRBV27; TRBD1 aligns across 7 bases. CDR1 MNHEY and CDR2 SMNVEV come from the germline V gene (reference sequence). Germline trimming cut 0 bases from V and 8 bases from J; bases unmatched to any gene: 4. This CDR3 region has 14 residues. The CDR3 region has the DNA TGTGCCAGCAGTTTATCGTGGCAGGGGGACATTCAGTACTTC. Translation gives CASSLSWQGDIQYF.

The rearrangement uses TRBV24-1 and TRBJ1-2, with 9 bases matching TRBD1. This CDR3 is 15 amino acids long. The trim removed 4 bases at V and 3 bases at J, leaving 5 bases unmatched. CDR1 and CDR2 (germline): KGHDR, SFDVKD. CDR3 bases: TGTGCCACCAGTGAGCGGGACAGGGAAGACTATGGCTACACCTTC. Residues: CATSERDREDYGYTF.

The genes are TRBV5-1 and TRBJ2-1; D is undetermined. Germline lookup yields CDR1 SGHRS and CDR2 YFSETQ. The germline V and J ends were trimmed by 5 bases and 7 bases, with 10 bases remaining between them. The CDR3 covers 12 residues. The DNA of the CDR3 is TGCGCCAGCAGGGGTAGTGGGAATGAGCAGTTCTTC. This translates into CASRGSGNEQFF.

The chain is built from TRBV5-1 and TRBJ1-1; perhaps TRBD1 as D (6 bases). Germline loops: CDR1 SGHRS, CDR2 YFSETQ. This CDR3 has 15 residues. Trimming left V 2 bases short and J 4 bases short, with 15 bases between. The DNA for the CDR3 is TGCGCCAGCAGCTTTACGGGGGGGCAGAGCACTGAAGCTTTCTTT. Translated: CASSFTGGQSTEAFF.